This T cell receptor beta chain was recovered during a study of Graves' ophthalmopathy and Graves' hyperthyroidism. Whole-study context: Samples of peripheral blood were obtained at initial diagnosis, prior to treatment of any kind.

Ten or more counts support this clonotype. Its antigen is unknown. The germline CDR1 and CDR2 sequences are SGHAT and FQNNGV. V lost 3 bases and J 1 base, leaving 15 bases between the germline ends. This CDR3 comprises 16 residues. Transcripts of RNA were the source for amplifying TCR beta CDR3 regions. RT-PCR in the first round used HTBI primers; a second-round multiplex PCR followed. TCRdb ran MiXCR on the multiplex PCR reads and lists one entry per CDR3 protein. Of about 380,000 distinct CDR3 sequences listed, just over 15% are singletons. Patients newly diagnosed with hyperthyroidism, under 2 months' duration, were aged 18 to 65, the study reports. Study results and caveats: Built on 13 signatures, a model told ophthalmopathy apart from stable hyperthyroidism with 87.88% sensitivity and around 80% specificity. Most thyroid clonotypes with frequency above 0.001 were detected in blood too.

This sequence originates from a young woman with stable Graves' hyperthyroidism. The V call is TRBV11-2, the J call TRBJ1-1; a weak D match, TRBD1 (6 bases). Sequenced material: peripheral blood. The CDR3 DNA follows: TGTGCCAGCAGCTTCGGGACAAGCTACCCGAACACTGAAGCTTTCTTT. As protein: CASSFGTSYPNTEAFF.